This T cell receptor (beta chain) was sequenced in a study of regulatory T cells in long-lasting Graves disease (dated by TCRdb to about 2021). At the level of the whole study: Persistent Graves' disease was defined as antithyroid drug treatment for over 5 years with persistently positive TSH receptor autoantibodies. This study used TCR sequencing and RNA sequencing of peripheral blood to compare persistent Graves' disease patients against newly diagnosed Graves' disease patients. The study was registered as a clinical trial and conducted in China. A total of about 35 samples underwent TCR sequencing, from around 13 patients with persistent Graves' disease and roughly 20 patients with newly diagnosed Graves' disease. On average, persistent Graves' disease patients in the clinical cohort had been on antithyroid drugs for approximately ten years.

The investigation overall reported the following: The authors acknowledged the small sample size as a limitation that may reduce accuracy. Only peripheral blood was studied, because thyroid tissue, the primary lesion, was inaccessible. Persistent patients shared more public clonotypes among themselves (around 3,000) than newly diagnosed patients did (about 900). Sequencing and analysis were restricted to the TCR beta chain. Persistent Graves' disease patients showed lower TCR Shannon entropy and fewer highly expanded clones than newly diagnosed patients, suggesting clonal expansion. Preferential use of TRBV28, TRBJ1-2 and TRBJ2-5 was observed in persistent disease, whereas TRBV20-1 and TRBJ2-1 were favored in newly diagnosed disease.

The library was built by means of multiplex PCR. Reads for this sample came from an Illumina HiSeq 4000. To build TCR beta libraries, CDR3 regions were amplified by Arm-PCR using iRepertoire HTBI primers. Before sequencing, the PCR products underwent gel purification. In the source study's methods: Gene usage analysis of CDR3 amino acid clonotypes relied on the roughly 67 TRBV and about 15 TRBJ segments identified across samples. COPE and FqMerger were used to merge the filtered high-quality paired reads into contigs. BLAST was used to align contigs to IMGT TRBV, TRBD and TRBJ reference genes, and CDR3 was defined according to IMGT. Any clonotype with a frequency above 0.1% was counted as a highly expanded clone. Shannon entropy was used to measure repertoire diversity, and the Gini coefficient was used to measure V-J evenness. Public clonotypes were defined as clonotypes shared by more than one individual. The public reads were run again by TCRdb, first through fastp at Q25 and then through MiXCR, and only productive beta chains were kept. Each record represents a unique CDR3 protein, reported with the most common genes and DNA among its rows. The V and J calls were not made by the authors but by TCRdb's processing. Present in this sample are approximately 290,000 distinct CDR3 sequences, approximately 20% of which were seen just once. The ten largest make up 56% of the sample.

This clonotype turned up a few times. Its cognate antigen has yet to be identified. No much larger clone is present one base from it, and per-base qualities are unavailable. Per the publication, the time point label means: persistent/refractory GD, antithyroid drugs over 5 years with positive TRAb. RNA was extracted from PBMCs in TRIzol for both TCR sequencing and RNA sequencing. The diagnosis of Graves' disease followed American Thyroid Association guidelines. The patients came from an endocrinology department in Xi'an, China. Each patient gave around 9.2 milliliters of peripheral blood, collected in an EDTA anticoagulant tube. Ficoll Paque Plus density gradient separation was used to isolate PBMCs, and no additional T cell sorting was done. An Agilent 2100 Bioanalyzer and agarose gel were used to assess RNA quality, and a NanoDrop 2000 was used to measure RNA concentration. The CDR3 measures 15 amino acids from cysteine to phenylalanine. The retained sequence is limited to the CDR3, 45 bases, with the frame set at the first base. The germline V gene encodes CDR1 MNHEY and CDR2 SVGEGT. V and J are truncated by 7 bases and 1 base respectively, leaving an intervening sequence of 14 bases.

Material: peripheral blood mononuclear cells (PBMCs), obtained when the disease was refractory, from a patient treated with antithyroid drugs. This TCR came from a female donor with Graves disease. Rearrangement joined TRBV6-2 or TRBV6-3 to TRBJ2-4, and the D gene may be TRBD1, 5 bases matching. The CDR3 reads CASTQGLGAKNIQYF. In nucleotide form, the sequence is TGTGCCAGCACCCAGGGCCTAGGGGCCAAAAACATTCAGTACTTC.